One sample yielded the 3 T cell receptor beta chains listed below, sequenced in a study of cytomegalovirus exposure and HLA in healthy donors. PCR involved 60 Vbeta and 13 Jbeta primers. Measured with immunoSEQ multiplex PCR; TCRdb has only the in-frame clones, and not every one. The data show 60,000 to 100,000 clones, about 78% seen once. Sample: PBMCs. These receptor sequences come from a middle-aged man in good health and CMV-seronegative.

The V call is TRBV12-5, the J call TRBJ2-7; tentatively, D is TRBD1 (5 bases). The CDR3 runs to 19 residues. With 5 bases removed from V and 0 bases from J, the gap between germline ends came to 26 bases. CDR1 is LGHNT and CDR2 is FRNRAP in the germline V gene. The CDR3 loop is CASGPWSLLKTRGSYEQYF. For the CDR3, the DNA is TGTGCTAGTGGTCCCTGGTCCCTATTGAAAACAAGGGGCTCCTACGAGCAGTACTTC.

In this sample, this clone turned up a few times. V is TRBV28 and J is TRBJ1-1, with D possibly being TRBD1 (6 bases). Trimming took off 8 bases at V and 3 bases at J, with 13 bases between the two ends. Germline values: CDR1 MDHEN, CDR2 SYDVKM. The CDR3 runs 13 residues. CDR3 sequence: CASARQVDTEAFF. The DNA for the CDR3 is TGTGCCAGCGCCAGACAGGTGGACACTGAAGCTTTCTTT.

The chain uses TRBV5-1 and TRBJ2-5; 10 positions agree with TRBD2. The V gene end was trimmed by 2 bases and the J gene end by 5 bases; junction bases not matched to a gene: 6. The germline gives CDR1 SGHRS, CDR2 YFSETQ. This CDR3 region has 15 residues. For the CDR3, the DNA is TGCGCCAGCAGCTTCTCTAGCGGGAGCCGTGAGACCCAGTACTTC. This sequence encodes CASSFSSGSRETQYF.